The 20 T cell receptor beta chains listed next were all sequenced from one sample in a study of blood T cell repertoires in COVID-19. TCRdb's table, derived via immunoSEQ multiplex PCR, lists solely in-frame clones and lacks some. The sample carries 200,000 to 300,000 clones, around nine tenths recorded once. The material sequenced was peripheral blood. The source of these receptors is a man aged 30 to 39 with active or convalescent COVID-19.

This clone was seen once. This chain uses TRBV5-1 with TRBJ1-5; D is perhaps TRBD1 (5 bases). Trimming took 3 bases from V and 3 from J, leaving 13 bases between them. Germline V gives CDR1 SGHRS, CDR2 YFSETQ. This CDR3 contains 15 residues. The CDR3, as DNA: TGCGCCAGCAGCTATACAGGAGCACCCAATCAGCCCCAGCATTTT. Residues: CASSYTGAPNQPQHF.

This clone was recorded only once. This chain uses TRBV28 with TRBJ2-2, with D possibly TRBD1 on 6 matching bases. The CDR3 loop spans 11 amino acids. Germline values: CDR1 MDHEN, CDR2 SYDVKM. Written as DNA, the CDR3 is TGTGGGACAGACCGCACCGGGGAGCTGTTTTTT. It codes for CGTDRTGELFF.

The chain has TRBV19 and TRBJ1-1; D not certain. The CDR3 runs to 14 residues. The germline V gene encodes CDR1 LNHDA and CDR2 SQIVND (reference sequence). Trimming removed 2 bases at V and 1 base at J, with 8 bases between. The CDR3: CASSIWASNTEAFF. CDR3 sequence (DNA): TGTGCCAGTAGTATATGGGCCTCGAACACTGAAGCTTTCTTT. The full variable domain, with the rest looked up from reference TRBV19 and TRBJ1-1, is DGGITQSPKYLFRKEGQNVTLSCEQNLNHDAMYWYRQDPGQGLRLIYYSQIVNDFQKGDIAEGYSVSREKKESFPLTVTSAQKNPTAFYLCASSIWASNTEAFFGQGTRLTVV.

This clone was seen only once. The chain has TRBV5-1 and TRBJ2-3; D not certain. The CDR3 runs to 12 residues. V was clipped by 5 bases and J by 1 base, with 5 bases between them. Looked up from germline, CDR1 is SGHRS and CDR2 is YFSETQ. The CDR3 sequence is CASRTGTDTQYF. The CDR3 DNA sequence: TGCGCCAGCAGAACGGGCACAGATACGCAGTATTTT.

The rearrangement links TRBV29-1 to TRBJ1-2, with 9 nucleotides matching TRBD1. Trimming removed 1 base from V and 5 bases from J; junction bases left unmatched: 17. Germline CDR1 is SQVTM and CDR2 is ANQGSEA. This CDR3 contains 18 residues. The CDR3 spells CSVEVDQGRTGVIYGYTF. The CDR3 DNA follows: TGCAGCGTTGAAGTTGATCAGGGACGGACAGGGGTAATTTATGGCTACACCTTC.

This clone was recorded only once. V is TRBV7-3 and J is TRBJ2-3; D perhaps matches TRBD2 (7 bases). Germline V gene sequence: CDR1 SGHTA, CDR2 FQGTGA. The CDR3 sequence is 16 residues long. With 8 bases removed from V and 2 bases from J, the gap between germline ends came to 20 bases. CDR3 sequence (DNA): TGTGCCAGCCAGACCCTTGGCGGGGGCTTCACAGATACGCAGTATTTT. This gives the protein CASQTLGGGFTDTQYF.

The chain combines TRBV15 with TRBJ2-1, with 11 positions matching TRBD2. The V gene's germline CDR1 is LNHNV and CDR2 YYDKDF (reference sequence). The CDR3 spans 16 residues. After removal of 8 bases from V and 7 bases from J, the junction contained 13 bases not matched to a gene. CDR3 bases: TGTGCCACCGCCTCCACTAGCGGGGGAAACCGTAATGAGCAGTTCTTC. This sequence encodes CATASTSGGNRNEQFF. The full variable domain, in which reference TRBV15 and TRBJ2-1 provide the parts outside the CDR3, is DAMVIQNPRYQVTQFGKPVTLSCSQTLNHNVMYWYQQKSSQAPKLLFHYYDKDFNNEADTPDNFQSRRPNTSFCFLDIRSPGLGDTAMYLCATASTSGGNRNEQFFGPGTRLTVL.

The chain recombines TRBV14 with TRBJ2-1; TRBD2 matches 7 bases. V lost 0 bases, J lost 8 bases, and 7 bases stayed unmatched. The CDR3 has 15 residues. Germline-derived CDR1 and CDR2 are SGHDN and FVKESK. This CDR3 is CASSQDRGGRDEQFF. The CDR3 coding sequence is TGTGCCAGCAGCCAAGATCGCGGGGGTAGGGATGAGCAGTTCTTC.

The DNA for the CDR3 is TGTGCCACAATAGACTGGGACCAAGAGACCCAGTACTTC. It translates to CATIDWDQETQYF. The rearrangement links TRBV6-5 to TRBJ2-5; no clear D gene. CDR3 length: 13 amino acids. Germline V gene lookup returns CDR1 MNHEY and CDR2 SVGAGI. The ends were cut back, 10 bases at V and 0 bases at J, with 12 bases in the middle.

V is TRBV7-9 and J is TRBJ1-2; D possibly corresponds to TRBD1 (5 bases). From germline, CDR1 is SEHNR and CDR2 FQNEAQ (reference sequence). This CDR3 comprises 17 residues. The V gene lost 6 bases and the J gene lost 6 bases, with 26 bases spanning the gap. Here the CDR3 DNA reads TGTGCCAGCAGTCAACGGGGCAGGGAGGGATCGGGTCATGGCTACACCTTC. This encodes CASSQRGREGSGHGYTF.

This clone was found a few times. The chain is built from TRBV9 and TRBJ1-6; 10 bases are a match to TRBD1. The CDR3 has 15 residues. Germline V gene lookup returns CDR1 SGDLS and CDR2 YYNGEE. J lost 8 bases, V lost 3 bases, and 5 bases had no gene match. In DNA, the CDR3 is TGTGCCAGCAGCGCCGGACAGGGGGACCATTCACCCCTCCACTTT. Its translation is CASSAGQGDHSPLHF.

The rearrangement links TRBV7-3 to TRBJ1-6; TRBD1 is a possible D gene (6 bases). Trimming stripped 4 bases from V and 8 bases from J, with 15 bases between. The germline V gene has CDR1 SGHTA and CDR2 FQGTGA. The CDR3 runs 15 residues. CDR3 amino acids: CASSSIGGQDSPLHF. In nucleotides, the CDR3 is TGTGCCAGCAGCTCGATTGGGGGCCAGGATTCACCCCTCCACTTT.

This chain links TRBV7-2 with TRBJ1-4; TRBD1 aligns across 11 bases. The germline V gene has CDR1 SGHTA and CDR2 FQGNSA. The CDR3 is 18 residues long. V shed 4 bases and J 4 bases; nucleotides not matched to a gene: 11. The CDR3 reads CASSSPHGQGAVNEKLFF. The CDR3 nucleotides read TGTGCCAGCAGCTCACCTCACGGACAGGGGGCAGTTAATGAAAAACTGTTTTTT.

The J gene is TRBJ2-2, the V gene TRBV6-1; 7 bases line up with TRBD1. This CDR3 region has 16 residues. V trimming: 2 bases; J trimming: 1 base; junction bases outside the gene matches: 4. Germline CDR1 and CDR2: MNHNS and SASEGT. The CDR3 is CASSELGQLNTGELFF. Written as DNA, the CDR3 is TGTGCCAGCAGTGAATTGGGACAGCTGAACACCGGGGAGCTGTTTTTT.

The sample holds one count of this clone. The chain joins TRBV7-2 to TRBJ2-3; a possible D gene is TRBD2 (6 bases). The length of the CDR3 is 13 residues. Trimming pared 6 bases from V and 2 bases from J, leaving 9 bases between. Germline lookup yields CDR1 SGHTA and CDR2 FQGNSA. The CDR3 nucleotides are TGTGCCAGCAGTAGGGACTCCACAGATACGCAGTATTTT. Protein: CASSRDSTDTQYF.

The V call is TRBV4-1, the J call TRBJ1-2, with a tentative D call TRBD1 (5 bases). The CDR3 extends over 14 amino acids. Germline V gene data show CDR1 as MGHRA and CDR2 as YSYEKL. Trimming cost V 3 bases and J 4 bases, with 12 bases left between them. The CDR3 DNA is TGCGCCAGCAGCCAGGCCGGGACTGCCTATGGCTACACCTTC. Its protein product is CASSQAGTAYGYTF.

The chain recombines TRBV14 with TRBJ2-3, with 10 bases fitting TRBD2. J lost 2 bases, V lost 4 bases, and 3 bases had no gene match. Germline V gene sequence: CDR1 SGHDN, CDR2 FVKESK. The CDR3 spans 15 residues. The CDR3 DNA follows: TGTGCCAGCAGCCGAACTAGCGGGGCCACAGATACGCAGTATTTT. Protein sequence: CASSRTSGATDTQYF.

The CDR3 sequence is CASGLVLPLGQHNEKLFF. CDR3 DNA sequence: TGTGCTAGTGGTTTGGTTTTACCCCTGGGACAGCATAATGAAAAACTGTTTTTT. The gene calls are TRBV12-5 and TRBJ1-4, with TRBD1 matching 7 bases. J was trimmed by 4 bases and V by 0 bases; bases with no gene match: 11. Germline CDR1 is LGHNT and CDR2 is FRNRAP. This CDR3 is built from 18 residues.

The CDR3 spells CASSSGQGIAGELFF. The CDR3, as DNA: TGTGCCAGCAGCTCCGGACAGGGGATCGCCGGGGAGCTGTTTTTT. This sequence joins TRBV11-2 and TRBJ2-2, with 9 bases matching TRBD1. Germline CDR1 is SGHAT and CDR2 is FQNNGV. V gave up 4 bases and J gave up 6 bases; unmatched junction bases: 6. The CDR3 has 15 residues.

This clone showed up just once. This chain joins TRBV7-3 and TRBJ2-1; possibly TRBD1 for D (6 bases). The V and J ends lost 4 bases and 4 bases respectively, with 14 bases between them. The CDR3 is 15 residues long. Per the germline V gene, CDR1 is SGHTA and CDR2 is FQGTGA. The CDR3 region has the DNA TGTGCCAGCAGCTCACAGGGAAGGTTATACAATGAGCAGTTCTTC. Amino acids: CASSSQGRLYNEQFF.